The clone carrying this T cell receptor (beta chain) turned up a few times. Antigen: not known. These data are taken from a study of T cell responses to AZD1222 COVID-19 vaccine. General observations from the study: Donors were mostly white British, more females; clonal diversity possibly underestimated.

Produced via immunoSEQ multiplex PCR; TCRdb's table is partial and in-frame only. The repertoire holds approximately 130,000 clones, with around 90% as singletons. The source was peripheral blood, collected on day 0 of AZD1222 vaccination. The source of this sequence is an adult in good health.

The CDR3 here is CASTLFPYYEQYF. The CDR3 nucleotides read TGTGCCAGCACCTTGTTCCCCTACTACGAGCAGTACTTC. The V gene is TRBV12-3 or TRBV12-4, the J gene TRBJ2-7, with D unresolved. The CDR3 runs 13 residues. Between the trimmed V and J ends, which lost 7 bases and 3 bases, there was a span of 13 bases.